This passage covers 5 T cell receptor beta chains from one sample sequenced in a study of blood T cell repertoires in COVID-19. Libraries were prepared by immunoSEQ multiplex PCR; TCRdb keeps only in-frame clonotypes and omits some of them. The sample carries tens of thousands of clones, 75% to 90% recorded once. The sample consisted of peripheral blood. These receptor sequences come from a man in his forties or fifties with active or convalescent COVID-19.

This chain joins TRBV19 and TRBJ1-3; D unresolved. The CDR3 runs 14 residues. Germline CDR1 is LNHDA and CDR2 is SQIVND (reference sequence). The ends were cut back, 11 bases at V and 0 bases at J, with 14 bases in the middle. CDR3 sequence: CASHSLNSGNTIYF. The CDR3 DNA sequence: TGTGCCTCGCACTCCCTGAACTCTGGAAACACCATATATTTT.

The genes are TRBV9 and TRBJ2-5; tentative D call: TRBD2 (7 bases). Between the trimmed V and J ends, which lost 1 base and 7 bases, there was a span of 14 bases. From germline, CDR1 is SGDLS and CDR2 YYNGEE. CDR3 length: 14 amino acids. The CDR3 DNA reads as TGTGCCAGCAGCGTAAGAGGGGAGGGGGGGACCCAGTACTTC. Protein sequence: CASSVRGEGGTQYF. The variable domain in full, completed from reference TRBV9 and TRBJ2-5, reads DSGVTQTPKHLITATGQRVTLRCSPRSGDLSVYWYQQSLDQGLQFLIQYYNGEERAKGNILERFSAQQFPDLHSELNLSSLELGDSALYFCASSVRGEGGTQYFGPGTRLLVL.

The chain combines TRBV9 with TRBJ2-2; a possible D gene is TRBD2 (6 bases). The ends were cut back, 0 bases at V and 1 base at J, with 7 bases in the middle. There are 15 residues in the CDR3. Germline assignment: CDR1 SGDLS and CDR2 YYNGEE. DNA of the CDR3: TGTGCCAGCAGCGTAGGGGGAGGGAACACCGGGGAGCTGTTTTTT. Amino acid sequence: CASSVGGGNTGELFF. Variable domain in full (rest from reference TRBV9 and TRBJ2-2): DSGVTQTPKHLITATGQRVTLRCSPRSGDLSVYWYQQSLDQGLQFLIQYYNGEERAKGNILERFSAQQFPDLHSELNLSSLELGDSALYFCASSVGGGNTGELFFGEGSRLTVL.

The J gene is TRBJ1-4, the V gene TRBV4-1; D unresolved. Trimming shortened V by 1 base and J by 8 bases, and 11 bases separated the two germline ends. The length of the CDR3 is 14 residues. Looked up from germline, CDR1 is MGHRA and CDR2 is YSYEKL. The CDR3 loop is CASSQGQKMEKLFF. The CDR3 DNA reads as TGCGCCAGCAGCCAAGGCCAGAAGATGGAAAAACTGTTTTTT.

V and J are TRBV28 and TRBJ2-7; 7 bases agree with TRBD2. With 3 bases clipped from V and 0 bases from J, the junction kept 8 bases outside the gene matches. The CDR3 length is 16 residues. Germline lookup yields CDR1 MDHEN and CDR2 SYDVKM. The CDR3: CASSFAGEISSYEQYF. CDR3 nucleotide sequence: TGTGCCAGCAGTTTTGCGGGGGAAATAAGCTCCTACGAGCAGTACTTC.